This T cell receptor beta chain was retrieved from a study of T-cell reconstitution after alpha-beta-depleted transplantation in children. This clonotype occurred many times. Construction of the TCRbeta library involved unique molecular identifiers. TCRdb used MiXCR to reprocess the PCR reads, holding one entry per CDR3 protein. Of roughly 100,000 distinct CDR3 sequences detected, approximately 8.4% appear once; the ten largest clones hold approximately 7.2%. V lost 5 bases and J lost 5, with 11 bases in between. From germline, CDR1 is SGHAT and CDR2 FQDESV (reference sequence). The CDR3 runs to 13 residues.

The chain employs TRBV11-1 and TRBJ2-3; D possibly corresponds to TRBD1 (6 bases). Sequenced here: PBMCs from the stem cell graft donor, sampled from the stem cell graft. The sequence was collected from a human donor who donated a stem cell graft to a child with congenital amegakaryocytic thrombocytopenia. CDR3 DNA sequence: TGTGCCAGCAGCGCCAACAGGGAAGATACGCAGTATTTT. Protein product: CASSANREDTQYF. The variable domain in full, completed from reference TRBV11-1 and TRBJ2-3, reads EAEVAQSPRYKITEKSQAVAFWCDPISGHATLYWYRQILGQGPELLVQFQDESVVDDSQLPKDRFSAERLKGVDSTLKIQPAELGDSAMYLCASSANREDTQYFGPGTRLTVL.